Given below is one TCR beta chain in context. This clone was detected only once. Which antigen it targets is not known. No much larger clone exists at a distance of one base, and base qualities are not known. To sequence the TCRbeta CDR3 region, genomic DNA was isolated from the sorted cells. The immunoSEQ Assay was used for sequencing of TCRbeta CDR3 regions. What TCRdb holds here is the immuneACCESS table cut down to in-frame rearrangements. Part of the clones is not present; checked against another copy, under half of the missing clones reflect an unresolved V gene, and the others are unexplained. The sample data list some 100,000 clones, and around four fifths of these were observed just once. Roughly 1.1% of the sample comes from the top ten. This entry comes from a study of OX40 agonist ivuxolimab in advanced cancers. A note on the overall study: Ivuxolimab was a fully human IgG2 agonistic monoclonal antibody targeting the costimulatory receptor OX40 (CD134). Intravenous ivuxolimab was administered to patients every 2 weeks at six dose levels: 0.01, 0.1, 0.3, 1.5, 3 and 10 mg/kg. Of the approximately 50 dose-escalation patients, hepatocellular carcinoma was present in about 20, melanoma in around 15, renal cell carcinoma in 9 and head and neck cancer in 9. The dose-escalation cohort was roughly 87% male with a mean age of 60 years, ranging from about 20 to 85. Prior anti-PD-1, anti-PD-L1 or anti-CTLA-4 therapy was permitted, and 40% of dose-escalation patients had received checkpoint inhibitors. Partial responses occurred in three dose-escalation patients, of whom one had hepatocellular carcinoma and two had cutaneous melanoma. The point of sequencing TCRbeta in the periphery was to test whether ivuxolimab changed TCR sequence diversity and drove clonal T-cell expansion. The paper reports the monotherapy dose-escalation portion (N of about 52 patients) of the phase I ivuxolimab trial. The paper as a whole reports these results and caveats: Low levels of normalized T-cell clonal expansion were also seen in some patients who did not respond. After ivuxolimab, expanded clones were on average more numerous among CD8+ T cells than among CD4+ T cells. Partial responders in the 0.1-3.0 mg/kg groups had among the lowest normalized peripheral clonal expansion, especially among CD8+ T cells. Antigen specificity was not determined for the clonally expanded peripheral T cells. At doses of 0.1 to 3.0 mg/kg, clonal expansion of both CD4+ and CD8+ blood T cells was observed from baseline to week 6.

The trial excluded patients who had a history of autoimmune disease or were on systemic immunosuppression. Peripheral blood for TCR sequencing was drawn from every dose cohort at baseline, at cycle 4 day 1 and at cycle 7 day 1. The samples were taken from a phase I, first-in-human, multicenter, open-label dose-escalation trial of ivuxolimab. The trial enrolled adults with locally advanced or metastatic head and neck squamous cell, hepatocellular, melanoma or renal cell carcinoma. Before TCR sequencing, CD4+ T cells and CD8+ T cells from peripheral blood were sorted into separate populations. There are 15 amino acids in the CDR3, from cysteine to phenylalanine inclusive. CDR3 DNA is the only sequence kept; it has 45 bases, read in frame from the first base. CDR1 is given as MNHNS and CDR2 as SASEGT, both from the germline V gene. Between the V and J ends, shortened by 2 bases and 6 bases respectively, the junction contains 14 bases.

The rearrangement joined TRBV6-1 to TRBJ1-5; the best D guess is TRBD1, with 5 bases matching. This TCR was recovered from an adult with an advanced solid tumor such as melanoma, head and neck, liver or kidney cancer. Sequencing was performed on CD4+ or CD8+ T cells sorted from blood, taken in a trial of the OX40 agonist ivuxolimab. Here is the DNA: TGTGCCAGCAGTGAAAGCCAGGGTGAGGGTCAGCCCCAGCATTTT. Its translation reads: CASSESQGEGQPQHF.